Shown below are 20 T cell receptor beta chains from a single sample sequenced in a study of shared clonotypes between healthy human individuals. In the naive CD8 group, cells lacked CD45RO and were positively selected for CCR7, so terminally differentiated effector memory CD45RA+ cells were left out. The assay was immunoSEQ multiplex PCR, and TCRdb's table has in-frame clones only and misses some. The profile shows about 2.2 million clones, about 93% of them singletons. Sequenced input: naive CD8+ T cells from PBMCs. These receptors were taken from a man aged 18 to 30 in good health. Some clones in this sample may be carry-over from other donors' samples.

The chain recombines TRBV5-1 with TRBJ1-2; D gene uncertain. Germline assignment: CDR1 SGHRS and CDR2 YFSETQ. The CDR3 has 17 amino acids. V was pared by 0 bases and J by 8 bases, with 23 bases between. The CDR3 nucleotides are TGCGCCAGCAGCTTGGACAGAACAGAACTGGGAAAGTTGGGCTACACCTTC. Translation gives CASSLDRTELGKLGYTF. The whole variable domain, filled in from reference TRBV5-1 and TRBJ1-2, reads KAGVTQTPRYLIKTRGQQVTLSCSPISGHRSVSWYQQTPGQGLQFLFEYFSETQRNKGNFPGRFSGRQFSNSRSEMNVSTLELGDSALYLCASSLDRTELGKLGYTFGSGTRLTVV.

This sequence joins TRBV27 and TRBJ1-4, with 7 bases fitting TRBD1. The CDR3 totals 14 residues. Per germline, CDR1 MNHEY and CDR2 SMNVEV (reference sequence). Trimming took 5 bases from V and 4 from J; bases not matched to a gene: 4. The CDR3, as DNA: TGTGCCAGCAGTACCAGACAGGGTAATGAAAAACTGTTTTTT. Its translation: CASSTRQGNEKLFF.

The rearrangement links TRBV5-1 to TRBJ2-2; perhaps TRBD2 as D (5 bases). Trimming removed 2 bases from V and 6 bases from J, with 14 bases in between. Germline V gives CDR1 SGHRS, CDR2 YFSETQ. CDR3 size: 15 residues. Here the CDR3 DNA reads TGCGCCAGCAGCTTATATCTAGCTACCCCCGGGGAGCTGTTTTTT. It encodes CASSLYLATPGELFF.

The V call is TRBV19, the J call TRBJ2-7, with 14 bases fitting TRBD2. Per the germline V gene, CDR1 is LNHDA and CDR2 is SQIVND (reference sequence). V was pared by 5 bases and J by 5 bases, with 11 bases of the junction left unmatched. This CDR3 region has 17 residues. This CDR3 is CASSQGTSGSVIDEQYF. For the CDR3, the DNA is TGTGCCAGTAGTCAAGGGACTAGCGGGAGTGTCATAGACGAGCAGTACTTC.

The rearrangement links TRBV4-1 to TRBJ1-1; TRBD1 is a possible D gene (6 bases). The CDR3 has 16 amino acids. The V end was cut by 8 bases, the J end by 1 base, with 20 bases between. Germline lookup yields CDR1 MGHRA and CDR2 YSYEKL. For the CDR3, the DNA is TGCGCCAGCTCTCCGAGAGGGGGTCTGAAGAACACTGAAGCTTTCTTT. It codes for CASSPRGGLKNTEAFF.

The J gene is TRBJ2-5, the V gene TRBV11-2; unclear D gene. Trimming stripped 5 bases from V and 1 base from J, with 11 bases between. There are 14 residues in the CDR3. The V gene's germline CDR1 is SGHAT and CDR2 FQNNGV. CDR3 bases: TGTGCCAGCAGCCCCAGAGGTTCCCAAGAGACCCAGTACTTC. Translating gives CASSPRGSQETQYF.

As concerns this clone: This specimen includes other DNA sequences encoding the same CDR3. V is TRBV6-1 and J is TRBJ2-7; D tentatively reads TRBD1 or TRBD2 (6 bases each). This CDR3 contains 14 residues. V was trimmed by 3 bases and J by 3 bases, leaving 12 bases between them. Germline CDR1 MNHNS, CDR2 SASEGT. CDR3 sequence: CASSEGGGGYEQYF. The CDR3 region has the DNA TGTGCCAGCAGTGAGGGTGGAGGGGGCTACGAGCAGTACTTC.

This clone is a singleton in its sample. J is TRBJ1-1 and V is TRBV7-6; TRBD1 matches 8 bases. This CDR3 comprises 15 residues. Trimming removed 5 bases from V and 0 bases from J; junction bases left unmatched: 5. CDR1 and CDR2 (germline): SGHVS, FNYEAQ. The CDR3 nucleotides are TGTGCCAGCAGCCAAGGACAGGGTATGAACACTGAAGCTTTCTTT. Its translation is CASSQGQGMNTEAFF.

The genes are TRBV7-9 and TRBJ2-7, with TRBD2 matching over 7 bases. This CDR3 has 15 amino acids. Germline lookup yields CDR1 SEHNR and CDR2 FQNEAQ (reference sequence). The trim removed 4 bases at V and 0 bases at J, leaving 6 bases unmatched. Here the CDR3 reads CASSSLAANSYEQYF. The CDR3 DNA reads TGTGCCAGCAGCTCCCTAGCGGCAAACTCCTACGAGCAGTACTTC.

In regard to this clone: The identical CDR3 is also encoded by other nucleotide sequences in the sample. The V and J genes are TRBV7-9 and TRBJ2-2; 15 nucleotides agree with TRBD2. The V and J ends lost 5 bases and 4 bases, in that order; junction bases with no gene match: 2. Germline CDR1 reads SEHNR; CDR2 reads FQNEAQ (reference sequence). The CDR3 has 16 amino acids. CDR3 residues: CASSPGLAGGTGELFF. The CDR3 nucleotides read TGTGCCAGCAGCCCGGGACTAGCGGGAGGCACCGGGGAGCTGTTTTTT.

The chain has TRBV7-9 and TRBJ2-1, with TRBD2 matching 9 bases. The CDR3 consists of 17 residues. With V trimmed by 5 bases and J by 8 bases, 16 bases remained unmatched. Germline V CDR1 and CDR2: SEHNR, FQNEAQ (reference sequence). CDR3 nucleotide sequence: TGTGCCAGCAGCCCTCGGGTAGCGGGAGTCCTGTCTTATGAGCAGTTCTTC. Translating gives CASSPRVAGVLSYEQFF. The entire variable domain, with the rest obtained from reference TRBV7-9 and TRBJ2-1, is as follows: DTGVSQNPRHKITKRGQNVTFRCDPISEHNRLYWYRQTLGQGPEFLTYFQNEAQLEKSRLLSDRFSAERPKGSFSTLEIQRTEQGDSAMYLCASSPRVAGVLSYEQFFGPGTRLTVL.

The genes are TRBV27 and TRBJ2-3, with no clear D. The germline V and J ends were trimmed by 6 bases and 8 bases, with 18 bases remaining between them. CDR3 length equals 14 residues. CDR1 is MNHEY and CDR2 is SMNVEV in the germline V gene (reference sequence). DNA of the CDR3: TGTGCCAGCAGCCCAGGTACCCCCCTGGGTACGCAGTATTTT. Amino acids: CASSPGTPLGTQYF.

This chain uses TRBV5-1 with TRBJ1-1; 9 positions agree with TRBD1. V shed 5 bases and J 1 base; nucleotides not matched to a gene: 6. Germline CDR1 and CDR2: SGHRS and YFSETQ. The CDR3 sequence is 15 residues long. The CDR3 reads CASSLTDRGNTEAFF. DNA for the CDR3: TGCGCCAGCAGTCTAACGGACAGGGGGAACACTGAAGCTTTCTTT.

The CDR3 reads CASSTPGGFNSPLHF. The CDR3, as DNA: TGTGCCAGCAGTACCCCGGGAGGTTTTAATTCACCCCTCCACTTT. The chain joins TRBV6-5 to TRBJ1-6; the D is unclear. This CDR3 region has 15 residues. V lost 5 bases and J 6 bases, leaving 14 bases between the germline ends. CDR1 is MNHEY, CDR2 SVGAGI, per germline.

The chain recombines TRBV7-9 with TRBJ1-3, with a possible D match to TRBD1 (5 bases). Germline lookup yields CDR1 SEHNR and CDR2 FQNEAQ (reference sequence). The V end lost 1 base, the J end lost 3 bases, and 10 bases lay between the germline ends. The CDR3 is 15 residues long. This chain's CDR3 is CASSLDGGSGNTIYF. DNA for the CDR3: TGTGCCAGCAGCTTAGATGGGGGTAGTGGAAACACCATATATTTT.

V usage is TRBV4-2 and J usage is TRBJ2-1; the match to TRBD2 covers 8 bases. J was trimmed by 7 bases and V by 2 bases; bases with no gene match: 10. The CDR3 has 16 amino acids. Germline V CDR1 and CDR2: LGHNA, YNFKEQ. CDR3 in DNA: TGTGCCAGCAGCCAACCAGGAGCGGGAGTAGGAAATGAGCAGTTCTTC. It encodes CASSQPGAGVGNEQFF.

The J gene is TRBJ2-4, the V gene TRBV7-7; tentative D call: TRBD1 (6 bases). Germline CDR1 is SSHAT and CDR2 is FNYEAQ (reference sequence). The V end was cut by 6 bases, the J end by 0 bases, with 15 bases between. There are 16 residues in the CDR3. The CDR3 DNA reads as TGTGCCAGCAGACAACAGGGTTCCCTAGCCAAAAACATTCAGTACTTC. As protein: CASRQQGSLAKNIQYF.

This rearrangement joins TRBV4-2 to TRBJ1-1; 7 nucleotides agree with TRBD1. The V gene end was trimmed by 3 bases and the J gene end by 1 base; junction bases not matched to a gene: 5. The CDR3 totals 15 residues. Germline CDR1 reads LGHNA; CDR2 reads YNFKEQ. The CDR3 spells CASSHAGTANTEAFF. The CDR3 bases are TGTGCCAGCAGCCACGCAGGGACAGCGAACACTGAAGCTTTCTTT.

The gene calls are TRBV19 and TRBJ1-1, with D perhaps TRBD1 (5 bases). The CDR3 is made up of 15 amino acids. Germline CDR1 and CDR2: LNHDA and SQIVND (reference sequence). Between the trimmed V and J ends, which lost 3 bases and 2 bases, there was a span of 13 bases. In nucleotides, the CDR3 is TGTGCCAGTAGTATTTTCTCAGGGTCTAACACTGAAGCTTTCTTT. Protein sequence: CASSIFSGSNTEAFF.

The chain recombines TRBV4-1 with TRBJ2-7; D is perhaps TRBD1 (5 bases). V gave up 0 bases and J gave up 1 base, with 10 bases separating them. The CDR3 sequence is 15 residues long. Per the germline V gene, CDR1 is MGHRA and CDR2 is YSYEKL. The CDR3 spells CASSQDARGSYEQYF. In DNA form, the CDR3 reads TGCGCCAGCAGCCAAGATGCAAGGGGTTCCTACGAGCAGTACTTC.